The source of this T cell receptor (beta chain) is a study of immune cell composition in non-small cell lung cancer. The study, taken as a whole, reports: Clones >0.5% enriched in tumour were rarer in adenocarcinoma (roughly 35%) than squamous (approximately 80%). Smoking pack-years did not significantly correlate with tumour TCR-beta clonality. Dominant in vivo tumour-associated clones were not shown to share tumour-reactive sequences.

On this clone itself: The target antigen is unknown.

Normal lung was taken at the farthest possible site, at least 3 cm from tumour. Genomic DNA came from frozen unsorted single-cell suspensions. The germline CDR1 and CDR2 sequences are MNHEY and SMNVEV (reference sequence). CDR3 length: 16 residues. V gave up 2 bases and J gave up 2 bases; unmatched junction bases: 9. TCRdb's table, derived via immunoSEQ multiplex PCR, lists solely in-frame clones and lacks some. The sample gives roughly 8,100 clones, less than 80% of which show up once; approximately 22% is in the top ten. The chain couples TRBV27 to TRBJ2-7; 7 positions match TRBD2. This clonotype was sampled from a human donor with non-small cell lung cancer. Sequenced input: non-adjacent lung tissue. The CDR3 here is CASSLIGALAAYEQYF. CDR3 DNA: TGTGCCAGCAGTTTAATTGGGGCTCTAGCGGCCTACGAGCAGTACTTC.